This T cell receptor beta chain was documented in a study of cytotoxic CD8 clonotypes in ibrutinib-treated CLL. Study-wide context: The patients, about ten relapsed/refractory and approximately 15 treatment-naive, included approximately 17 who were IGHV unmutated. Following a median around 13 months of treatment, with a range of 6 to 36, response samples were taken.

A word on this clone: Its antigen is as yet unknown.

V lost 5 bases and J 6 bases, leaving 14 bases between the germline ends. CDR3 length: 13 residues. CDR1 is SGHVS, CDR2 FNYEAQ, per germline. TCRdb's copy holds only in-frame clones and misses some; the assay was immunoSEQ multiplex PCR. The table lists 100,000 to 150,000 clones, 80% to 90% of them singletons. Broader study findings: Higher circulating CD8+ T-cell counts strongly accompanied higher baseline clonality, above age-matched healthy donors. Clonotypes that were public were uncommon, and they contracted or stayed stable on treatment.

Source: PBMCs, taken after 24 months of ibrutinib treatment. The chain has TRBV7-6 and TRBJ2-7; tentatively, D is TRBD2 (5 bases). The sequence derives from a human donor with chronic lymphocytic leukemia. The DNA for the CDR3 is TGTGCCAGCAGCCCCCTACCTAGCAGCGAGCAGTACTTC. This gives the protein CASSPLPSSEQYF.